This paragraph reports one TCR beta chain. Germline and junction disagree at one end, which may indicate a read error. The sample comes from a study of blood T cell repertoires in COVID-19. Germline V gives CDR1 SSHAT, CDR2 FNYEAQ (reference sequence). The CDR3 length is 14 residues. Clones were sequenced by immunoSEQ multiplex PCR, and TCRdb holds only the in-frame ones, with some missing. The sample carries around 250,000 clones, more than 70% recorded once. Sample: peripheral blood. The TCR sequence derives from a woman between 18 and 29 years old with acute or convalescent COVID-19. The V and J genes are TRBV7-7 and TRBJ2-2; 8 bases map to TRBD2. CDR3 in DNA: TGTGCTAGCAGCTTAGGACTAGCCGACGGGGAGCTGTTTTTT. Translating it yields CASSLGLADGELFF.